This TCR beta chain was observed in a study of shared clonotypes between healthy human individuals. About the research overall: Participating donors consisted of a couple of women and a few men aged 18 to 49.

Study-wide results and caveats: Few donors restricted represented genetic and exposure-history diversity. Non-shared clonotypes showed lower generation probabilities than clonotypes common to all four donors. With a handful of donors compared, about 5% of naive CD4 clonotypes were shared.

Comments on this clone: Antigen specificity is unknown.

Sequenced by immunoSEQ multiplex PCR; TCRdb stores in-frame clones only, minus some. Among 2,500,000 or so clones, around nine tenths were seen once, and the ten largest hold over 0.12%. What was sequenced was naive CD4+ T cells sorted from blood. This sample's subset: CD45RA+ positively selected. This clonotype was sampled from a man aged 18 to 30 in good health.

As DNA, the CDR3 is TGCGCCAGCAGTCTGCAGCGGGGCACCGGGGAGCTGTTTTTT. It translates to CASSLQRGTGELFF. The V call is TRBV5-1, the J call TRBJ2-2, with 7 bases fitting TRBD2. V was pared by 5 bases and J by 4 bases, with 5 bases of the junction left unmatched. CDR3 size: 14 residues. Germline values: CDR1 SGHRS, CDR2 YFSETQ.